Each of the 3 T cell receptor beta chains below was sequenced from the same sample in a study of T cell responses to AZD1222 COVID-19 vaccine. This table comes from immunoSEQ multiplex PCR, and its TCRdb copy is limited to in-frame clones, with some not included. Among 140,000 to 150,000 clones listed, approximately 83% were seen once. Material: peripheral blood, obtained on day 0 of AZD1222 vaccination. These receptors were obtained from an adult in good health.

CDR3 residues: CASSLTTDTQYF. In DNA form, the CDR3 reads TGTGCCAGCAGCTTAACAACAGATACGCAGTATTTT. This chain links TRBV11-3 with TRBJ2-3; D gene unclear. Germline V gene lookup returns CDR1 SGHNT and CDR2 YENEEA. V lost 2 bases and J 3 bases, leaving 3 bases between the germline ends. The CDR3 has 12 residues.

A remark on this clone: The same CDR3 can be traced to other DNA sequences in this sample. The chain recombines TRBV2 with TRBJ1-1; D is ambiguous. This CDR3 has 12 amino acids. CDR1 is SNHLY, CDR2 FYNNEI, per germline. V lost 2 bases and J lost 0, with 1 base in between. The CDR3, as DNA: TGTGCCAGCAGTGAAATGAACACTGAAGCTTTCTTT. Translated: CASSEMNTEAFF.

This chain connects TRBV6-5 to TRBJ1-1; tentatively, D is TRBD1 (5 bases). Between the trimmed V and J ends, which lost 6 bases and 6 bases, there was a span of 8 bases. The CDR3 covers 11 residues. Germline-derived CDR1 and CDR2 are MNHEY and SVGAGI. The CDR3 region is CASRGGPEAFF. In DNA form, the CDR3 reads TGTGCCAGCAGGGGGGGACCTGAAGCTTTCTTT.